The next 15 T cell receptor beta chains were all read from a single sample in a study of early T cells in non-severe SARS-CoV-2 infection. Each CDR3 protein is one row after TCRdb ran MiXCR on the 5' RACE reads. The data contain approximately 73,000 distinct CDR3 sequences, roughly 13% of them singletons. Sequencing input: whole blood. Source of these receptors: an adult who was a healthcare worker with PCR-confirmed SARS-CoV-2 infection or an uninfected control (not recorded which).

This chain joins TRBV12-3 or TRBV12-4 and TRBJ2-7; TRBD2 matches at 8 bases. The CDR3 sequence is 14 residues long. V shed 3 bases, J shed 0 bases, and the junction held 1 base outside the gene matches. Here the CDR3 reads CASSFLAGSYEQYF. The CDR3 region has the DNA TGTGCCAGCAGTTTCCTAGCGGGCTCCTACGAGCAGTACTTC.

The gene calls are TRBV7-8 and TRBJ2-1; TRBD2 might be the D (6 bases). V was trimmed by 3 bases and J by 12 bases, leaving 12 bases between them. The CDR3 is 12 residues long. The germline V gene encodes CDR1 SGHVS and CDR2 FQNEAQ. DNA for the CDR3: TGTGCCAGCAGCTTTATTGGGACTGGGCAGTTCTTC. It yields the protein CASSFIGTGQFF.

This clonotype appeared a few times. DNA of the CDR3: TGCAGACTCACCCGGGGGACCAGTTCACCCCTCCACTTT. It codes for CRLTRGTSSPLHF. The chain joins TRBV29-1 to TRBJ1-6; weak D call: TRBD1 (5 bases). Germline values: CDR1 SQVTM, CDR2 ANQGSEA. The CDR3 length is 13 residues.

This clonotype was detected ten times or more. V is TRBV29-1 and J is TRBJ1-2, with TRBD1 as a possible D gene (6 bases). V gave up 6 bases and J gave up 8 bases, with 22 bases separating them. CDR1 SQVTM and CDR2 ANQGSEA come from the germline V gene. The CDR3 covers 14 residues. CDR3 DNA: TGCAGCGTCCCAAGCCAACAGGGCTATAGCGGCTACACCTTC. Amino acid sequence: CSVPSQQGYSGYTF.

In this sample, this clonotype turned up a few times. The CDR3 loop is CAISEPDREDEQYF. The CDR3 DNA sequence: TGTGCCATCAGTGAACCCGACAGGGAGGACGAGCAGTACTTC. V and J are TRBV10-3 and TRBJ2-7; D might be TRBD1 (7 bases). Trimming removed 3 bases at V and 5 bases at J, with 14 bases between. CDR1 is ENHRY and CDR2 is SYGVKD in the germline V gene. The CDR3 spans 14 residues.

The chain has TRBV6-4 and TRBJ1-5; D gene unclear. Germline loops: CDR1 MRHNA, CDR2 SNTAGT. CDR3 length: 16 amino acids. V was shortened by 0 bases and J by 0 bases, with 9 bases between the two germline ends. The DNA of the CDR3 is TGTGCCAGCAGTGACTCGAAGACACATAGCAATCAGCCCCAGCATTTT. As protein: CASSDSKTHSNQPQHF.

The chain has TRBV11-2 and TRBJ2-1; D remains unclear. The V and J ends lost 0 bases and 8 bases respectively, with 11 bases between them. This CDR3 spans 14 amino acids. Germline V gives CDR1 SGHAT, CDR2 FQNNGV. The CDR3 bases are TGTGCCAGCAGCTTAGAAGTTTTGGGCGATGAGCAGTTCTTC. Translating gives CASSLEVLGDEQFF. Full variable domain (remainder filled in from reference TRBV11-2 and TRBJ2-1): EAGVAQSPRYKIIEKRQSVAFWCNPISGHATLYWYQQILGQGPKLLIQFQNNGVVDDSQLPKDRFSAERLKGVDSTLKIQPAKLEDSAVYLCASSLEVLGDEQFFGPGTRLTVL.

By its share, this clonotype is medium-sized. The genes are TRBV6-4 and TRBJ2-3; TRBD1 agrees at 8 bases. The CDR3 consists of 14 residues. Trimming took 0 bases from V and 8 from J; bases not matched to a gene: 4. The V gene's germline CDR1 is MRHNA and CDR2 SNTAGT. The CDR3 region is CASSDSTGGGTQYF. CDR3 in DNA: TGTGCCAGCAGTGACTCTACAGGGGGAGGTACGCAGTATTTT.

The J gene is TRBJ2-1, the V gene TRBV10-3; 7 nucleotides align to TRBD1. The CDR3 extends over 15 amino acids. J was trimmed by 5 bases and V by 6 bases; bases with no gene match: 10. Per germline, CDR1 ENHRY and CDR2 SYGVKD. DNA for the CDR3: TGTGCCATCAGGACAGGGAGTTCGGGACACAATGAGCAGTTCTTC. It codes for CAIRTGSSGHNEQFF.

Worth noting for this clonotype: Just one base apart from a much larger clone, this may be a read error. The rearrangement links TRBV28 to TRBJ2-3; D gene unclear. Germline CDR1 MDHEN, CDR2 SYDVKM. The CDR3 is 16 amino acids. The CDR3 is CANSLIMAEGTDTQYF. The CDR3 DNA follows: TGTGCCAACAGTTTAATCATGGCGGAAGGGACAGATACGCAGTATTTT.

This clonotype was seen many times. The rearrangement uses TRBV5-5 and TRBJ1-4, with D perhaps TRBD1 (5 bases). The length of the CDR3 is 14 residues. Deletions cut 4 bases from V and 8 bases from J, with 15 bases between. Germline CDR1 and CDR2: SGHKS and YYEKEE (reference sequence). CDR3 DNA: TGTGCCAGCAGCCCTGGACACTCAGGCGAAAAACTGTTTTTT. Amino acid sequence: CASSPGHSGEKLFF. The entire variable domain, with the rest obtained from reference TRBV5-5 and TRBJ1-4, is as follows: DAGVTQSPTHLIKTRGQQVTLRCSPISGHKSVSWYQQVLGQGPQFIFQYYEKEERGRGNFPDRFSARQFPNYSSELNVNALLLGDSALYLCASSPGHSGEKLFFGSGTQLSVL.

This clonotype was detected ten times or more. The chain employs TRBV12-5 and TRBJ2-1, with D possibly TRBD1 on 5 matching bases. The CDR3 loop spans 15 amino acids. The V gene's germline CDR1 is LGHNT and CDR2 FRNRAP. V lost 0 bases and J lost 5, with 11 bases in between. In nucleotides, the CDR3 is TGTGCTAGTGGTTTGGTACTTTCCAGGGACAATGAGCAGTTCTTC. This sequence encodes CASGLVLSRDNEQFF.

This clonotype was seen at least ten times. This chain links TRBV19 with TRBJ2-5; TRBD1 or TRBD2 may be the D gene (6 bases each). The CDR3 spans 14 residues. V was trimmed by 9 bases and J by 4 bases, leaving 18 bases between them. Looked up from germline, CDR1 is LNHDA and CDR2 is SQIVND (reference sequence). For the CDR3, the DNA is TGTGCCAGCCGATATCCTCGGGGGCTAGAGACCCAGTACTTC. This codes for CASRYPRGLETQYF.

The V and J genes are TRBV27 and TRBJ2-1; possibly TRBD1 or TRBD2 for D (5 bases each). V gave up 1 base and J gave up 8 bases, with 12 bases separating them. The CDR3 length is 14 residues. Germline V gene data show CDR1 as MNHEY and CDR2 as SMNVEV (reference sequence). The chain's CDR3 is CASSLLSGLDEQFF. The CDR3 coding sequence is TGTGCCAGCAGTTTATTATCGGGGCTGGATGAGCAGTTCTTC.

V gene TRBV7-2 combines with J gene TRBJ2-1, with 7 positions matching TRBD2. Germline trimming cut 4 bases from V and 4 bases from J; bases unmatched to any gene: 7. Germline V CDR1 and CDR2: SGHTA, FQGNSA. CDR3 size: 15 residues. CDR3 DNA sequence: TGTGCCAGCAGCTCCCGAAGCGGGGCATACAATGAGCAGTTCTTC. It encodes CASSSRSGAYNEQFF.